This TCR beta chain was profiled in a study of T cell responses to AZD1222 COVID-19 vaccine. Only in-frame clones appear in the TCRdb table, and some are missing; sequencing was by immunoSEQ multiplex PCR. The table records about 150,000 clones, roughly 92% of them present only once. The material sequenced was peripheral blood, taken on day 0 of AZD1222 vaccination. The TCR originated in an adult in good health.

The CDR3 region has the DNA TGTGCCAGTACAAAGGGACAGATCTATGGCTACACCTTC. Translation: CASTKGQIYGYTF. This chain connects TRBV19 to TRBJ1-2; 7 positions agree with TRBD1. The CDR3 covers 13 residues. V was clipped by 7 bases and J by 4 bases; unmatched bases: 6. The germline V gene encodes CDR1 LNHDA and CDR2 SQIVND (reference sequence).